This TCR beta chain derives from a study of blood T cells in healthy people across ages. With V trimmed by 0 bases and J by 2 bases, 3 bases remained unmatched. This CDR3 is 16 amino acids long. Germline assignment: CDR1 SGHRS and CDR2 YFSETQ. Overall study findings and caveats: Diversity was higher, and naive CD4+ cells more numerous, in long-lived donors than in aged donors. Donor CMV status, an unknown factor, possibly confounded changes in expanded clonotypes.

PCR was performed a second time for about 6 to 11 cycles using a sample-barcoded 5' primer and a J-beta primer mix. Each cDNA molecule carried a tag from a template-switch adaptor that contained 12 random nucleotides. One entry per CDR3 protein results from TCRdb running MiXCR on the 5' RACE reads. Found here are 910,000 or so distinct CDR3 sequences, about 53% of them singletons; the top ten hold 20% to 25%. In the case of this clonotype: The antigen is undetermined.

Sequencing was carried out using blood. The chain has TRBV5-1 and TRBJ2-1, with 9 bases matching TRBD1. This TCR was sampled from a woman in her sixties in good health. The CDR3 nucleotides read TGCGCCAGCAGCTTGGGGGACAGGGCAACCTACAATGAGCAGTTCTTC. This sequence encodes CASSLGDRATYNEQFF.